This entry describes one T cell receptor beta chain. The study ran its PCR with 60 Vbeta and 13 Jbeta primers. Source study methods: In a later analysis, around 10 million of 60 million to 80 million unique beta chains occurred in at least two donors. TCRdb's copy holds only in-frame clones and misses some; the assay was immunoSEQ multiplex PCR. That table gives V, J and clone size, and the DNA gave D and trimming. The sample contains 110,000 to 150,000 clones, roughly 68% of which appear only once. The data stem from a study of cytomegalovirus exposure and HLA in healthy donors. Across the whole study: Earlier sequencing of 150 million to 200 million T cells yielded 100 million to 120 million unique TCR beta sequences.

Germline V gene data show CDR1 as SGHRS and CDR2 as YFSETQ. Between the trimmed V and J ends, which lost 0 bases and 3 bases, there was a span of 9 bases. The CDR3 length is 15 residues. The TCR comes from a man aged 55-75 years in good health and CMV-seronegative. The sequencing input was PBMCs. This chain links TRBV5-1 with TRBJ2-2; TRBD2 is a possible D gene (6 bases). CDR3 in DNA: TGCGCCAGCAGCTTGGCTGGGGACTACACCGGGGAGCTGTTTTTT. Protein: CASSLAGDYTGELFF. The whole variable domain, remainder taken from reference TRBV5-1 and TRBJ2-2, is KAGVTQTPRYLIKTRGQQVTLSCSPISGHRSVSWYQQTPGQGLQFLFEYFSETQRNKGNFPGRFSGRQFSNSRSEMNVSTLELGDSALYLCASSLAGDYTGELFFGEGSRLTVL.